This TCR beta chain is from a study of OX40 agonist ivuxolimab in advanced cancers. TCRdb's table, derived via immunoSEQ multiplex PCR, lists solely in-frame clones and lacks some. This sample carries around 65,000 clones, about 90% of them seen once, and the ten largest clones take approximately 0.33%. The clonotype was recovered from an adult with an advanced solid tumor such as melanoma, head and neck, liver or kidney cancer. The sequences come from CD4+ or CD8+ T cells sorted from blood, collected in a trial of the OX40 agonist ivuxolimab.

The CDR3 sequence is CASSQDLRYNSPLHF. The DNA of the CDR3 is TGCGCCAGCAGCCAAGATCTCCGGTATAATTCACCCCTCCACTTT. The chain is built from TRBV4-1 and TRBJ1-6; no reliable D call. The germline V gene encodes CDR1 MGHRA and CDR2 YSYEKL. The CDR3 extends over 15 amino acids. V was trimmed by 0 bases and J by 4 bases, leaving 7 bases between them.